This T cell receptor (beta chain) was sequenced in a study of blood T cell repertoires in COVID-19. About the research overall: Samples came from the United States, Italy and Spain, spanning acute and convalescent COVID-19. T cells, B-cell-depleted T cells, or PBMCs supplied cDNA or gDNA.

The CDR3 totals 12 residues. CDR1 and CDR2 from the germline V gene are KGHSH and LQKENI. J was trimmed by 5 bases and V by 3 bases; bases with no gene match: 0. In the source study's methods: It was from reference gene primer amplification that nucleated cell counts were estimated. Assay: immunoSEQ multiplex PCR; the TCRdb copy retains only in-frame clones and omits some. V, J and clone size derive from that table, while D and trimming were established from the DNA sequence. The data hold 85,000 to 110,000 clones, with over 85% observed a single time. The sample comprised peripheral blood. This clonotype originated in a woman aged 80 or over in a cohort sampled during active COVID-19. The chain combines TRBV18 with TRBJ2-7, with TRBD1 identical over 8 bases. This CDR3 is CASSPTGDEQYF. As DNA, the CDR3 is TGTGCCAGCTCACCGACAGGGGACGAGCAGTACTTC.